A selection of T cell receptor beta chains follows, all from one sample in a study of T cells in Graves' hyperthyroidism and ophthalmopathy. TCRdb processed the multiplex PCR reads anew with MiXCR; each CDR3 protein has one entry. The sample has about 37,000 distinct CDR3 sequences, 40% to 65% seen once. The sample was blood. Source of these receptors: a man in his forties or fifties with Graves' ophthalmopathy. Each CDR3 is given with its conserved first and last residue. Each record gives: V gene, D gene, J gene, clone size, CDR3 protein, CDR3 DNA. D genes are given only for firm matches. Not all rows give a size; the values are once, few, many and, for expanded clones, a class.

V: TRBV12-3/TRBV12-4; D: TRBD1; J: TRBJ2-7; size: many; CDR3: CASSFGTAKQYF; DNA: TGTGCCAGCAGTTTCGGGACAGCGAAGCAGTACTTC
V: TRBV20-1; D: -; J: TRBJ2-7; size: -; CDR3: CSATRSSYEQYF; DNA: TGCAGTGCTACGCGGAGCTCCTACGAGCAGTACTTC
V: TRBV18; D: -; J: TRBJ1-1; size: many; CDR3: CASSPGGRDTEAFF; DNA: TGTGCCAGCTCACCGGGGGGAAGGGACACTGAAGCTTTCTTT
V: TRBV24-1; D: TRBD1; J: TRBJ2-3; size: medium-sized; CDR3: CATQDRSTDTQYF; DNA: TGTGCCACCCAGGACAGGAGCACAGATACGCAGTATTTT
V: TRBV5-1; D: -; J: TRBJ2-7; size: many; CDR3: CASSLGIVSSYEQYF; DNA: TGCGCCAGCAGCTTGGGGATCGTCAGCTCCTACGAGCAGTACTTC
V: TRBV9; D: TRBD2; J: TRBJ2-5; size: once; CDR3: CASSEGTKSGGKETQYF; DNA: TGTGCCAGCAGCGAGGGGACTAAGAGCGGGGGGAAAGAGACCCAGTACTTC
V: TRBV19; D: -; J: TRBJ2-7; size: -; CDR3: CASRVAVVSYEQYF; DNA: TGTGCCAGTAGGGTGGCAGTCGTCTCCTACGAGCAGTACTTC
V: TRBV30; D: -; J: TRBJ2-7; size: many; CDR3: CAWKNNGPYEQYF; DNA: TGTGCCTGGAAAAATAACGGTCCCTACGAGCAGTACTTC
V: TRBV15; D: TRBD1; J: TRBJ2-7; size: -; CDR3: CATSPGQGAGEQYF; DNA: TGTGCCACCAGCCCCGGACAGGGGGCGGGGGAGCAGTACTTC
V: TRBV20-1; D: TRBD1; J: TRBJ2-3; size: -; CDR3: CSARPGQGYEGNTQYF; DNA: TGCAGTGCAAGACCGGGACAGGGATACGAGGGGAATACGCAGTATTTT
V: TRBV20-1; D: -; J: TRBJ1-5; size: medium-sized; CDR3: CSATGQPSNQPQHF; DNA: TGCAGTGCTACAGGACAGCCTAGCAATCAGCCCCAGCATTTT
V: TRBV24-1; D: TRBD2; J: TRBJ2-3; size: -; CDR3: CATSDRAGVTDTQYF; DNA: TGTGCCACCAGTGATAGAGCGGGGGTCACAGATACGCAGTATTTT
V: TRBV6-4; D: TRBD1; J: TRBJ2-1; size: many; CDR3: CASSASGGRDEQFF; DNA: TGTGCCAGCAGTGCGTCAGGGGGACGCGATGAGCAGTTCTTC
V: TRBV15; D: TRBD2; J: TRBJ2-3; size: -; CDR3: CAAGGYLGDTQYF; DNA: TGTGCCGCGGGGGGATATTTGGGAGATACGCAGTATTTT
V: TRBV3-1; D: -; J: TRBJ2-2; size: many; CDR3: CASSQAGANTGELFF; DNA: TGTGCCAGCAGCCAAGCGGGAGCGAACACCGGGGAGCTGTTTTTT
V: TRBV11-3; D: -; J: TRBJ2-7; size: many; CDR3: CASSLSGSLEQYF; DNA: TGTGCCAGCAGCCTCTCGGGCTCTCTGGAGCAGTACTTC
V: TRBV10-3; D: -; J: TRBJ2-7; size: -; CDR3: CAISDQQGYEQYF; DNA: TGTGCCATCAGTGACCAACAGGGATACGAGCAGTACTTC
V: TRBV6-1; D: TRBD1; J: TRBJ2-7; size: many; CDR3: CASSRTGHSYEQYF; DNA: TGTGCCAGCAGCCGGACAGGGCATTCCTACGAGCAGTACTTC
V: TRBV20-1; D: -; J: TRBJ2-7; size: -; CDR3: CSAREGGSASEQYF; DNA: TGCAGTGCTAGAGAAGGGGGGAGCGCGAGCGAGCAGTACTTC
V: TRBV20-1; D: TRBD1; J: TRBJ2-7; size: once; CDR3: CSARDGQGAYEQYF; DNA: TGCAGTGCTAGAGACGGACAGGGGGCGTACGAGCAGTACTTC
V: TRBV2; D: TRBD1; J: TRBJ2-6; size: -; CDR3: CASRRQGDQSSGANVLTF; DNA: TGTGCCAGCAGGAGACAGGGCGATCAAAGCTCTGGGGCCAACGTCCTGACTTTC
V: TRBV20-1; D: TRBD2; J: TRBJ2-1; size: once; CDR3: CSASSATSGSSNEQFF; DNA: TGCAGTGCCAGCAGCGCCACTAGCGGGAGTTCGAATGAGCAGTTCTTC
V: TRBV20-1; D: TRBD1; J: TRBJ1-5; size: -; CDR3: CSARAATGGQPQHF; DNA: TGCAGTGCTAGAGCTGCGACAGGGGGCCAGCCCCAGCATTTT
V: TRBV10-2; D: TRBD2; J: TRBJ2-5; size: many; CDR3: CASRGLAGEETQYF; DNA: TGCGCCAGCAGAGGACTAGCGGGAGAAGAGACCCAGTACTTC
V: TRBV9; D: -; J: TRBJ2-2; size: -; CDR3: CASSVETGNTGELFF; DNA: TGTGCCAGCAGCGTAGAGACAGGGAACACCGGGGAGCTGTTTTTT
V: TRBV30; D: -; J: TRBJ1-3; size: few; CDR3: CAWSPPPPGNTIYF; DNA: TGTGCCTGGAGCCCCCCGCCCCCTGGAAACACCATATATTTT
V: TRBV20-1; D: TRBD1; J: TRBJ2-7; size: -; CDR3: CSAMSGQDYEQYF; DNA: TGCAGTGCTATGTCGGGACAGGACTACGAGCAGTACTTC
V: TRBV7-6; D: TRBD1; J: TRBJ2-7; size: -; CDR3: CASSTAPGTGYHEQYF; DNA: TGTGCCAGCAGTACCGCCCCCGGGACAGGGTACCACGAGCAGTACTTC
V: TRBV4-3; D: TRBD2; J: TRBJ2-5; size: -; CDR3: CASSQEASGVQETQYF; DNA: TGCGCCAGCAGCCAAGAGGCTAGCGGGGTCCAAGAGACCCAGTACTTC
V: TRBV5-4; D: -; J: TRBJ1-5; size: -; CDR3: CASSAGPPRDRPQHF; DNA: TGTGCCAGCAGCGCGGGACCGCCGCGGGATCGGCCCCAGCATTTT
V: TRBV7-1; D: -; J: TRBJ2-2; size: -; CDR3: CASSPSGELFF; DNA: TGTGCCAGCAGCCCAAGCGGGGAGCTGTTTTTT
V: TRBV9; D: -; J: TRBJ1-6; size: once; CDR3: CASSPSLNVGTNSPLHF; DNA: TGTGCCAGCAGCCCTAGCTTGAATGTCGGCACAAATTCACCCCTCCACTTT
V: TRBV20-1; D: TRBD2; J: TRBJ2-7; size: -; CDR3: CSARSSGGAYEQYF; DNA: TGCAGTGCTAGGTCTAGCGGGGGGGCCTACGAGCAGTACTTC
V: TRBV7-8; D: -; J: TRBJ1-5; size: medium-sized; CDR3: CASSLGVWNQPQHF; DNA: TGTGCCAGCAGCTTAGGGGTGTGGAATCAGCCCCAGCATTTT
V: TRBV5-6; D: -; J: TRBJ1-4; size: -; CDR3: CASSLGQGATGKLFF; DNA: TGTGCCAGCAGCTTGGGGCAAGGGGCCACCGGGAAACTGTTTTTT
V: TRBV4-1; D: -; J: TRBJ1-2; size: -; CDR3: CASARVTNHGYTF; DNA: TGCGCCAGCGCACGAGTAACTAACCATGGCTACACCTTC
V: TRBV7-6; D: TRBD1; J: TRBJ1-1; size: few; CDR3: CASSWDRVPEALF; DNA: TGTGCCAGCAGCTGGGACAGGGTACCTGAAGCTTTATTT
V: TRBV11-2; D: TRBD2; J: TRBJ2-1; size: many; CDR3: CASSLDLGRGSEQFF; DNA: TGTGCCAGCAGCTTAGATCTGGGCCGCGGGAGTGAGCAGTTCTTC
V: TRBV7-2; D: TRBD1; J: TRBJ1-6; size: medium-sized; CDR3: CASRPRTGGNSPLHF; DNA: TGTGCCAGCAGACCTCGGACAGGGGGGAATTCACCCCTCCACTTT
V: TRBV4-1; D: -; J: TRBJ2-7; size: -; CDR3: CASSQEGYEQYF; DNA: TGCGCCAGCAGCCAAGAAGGGTACGAGCAGTACTTC